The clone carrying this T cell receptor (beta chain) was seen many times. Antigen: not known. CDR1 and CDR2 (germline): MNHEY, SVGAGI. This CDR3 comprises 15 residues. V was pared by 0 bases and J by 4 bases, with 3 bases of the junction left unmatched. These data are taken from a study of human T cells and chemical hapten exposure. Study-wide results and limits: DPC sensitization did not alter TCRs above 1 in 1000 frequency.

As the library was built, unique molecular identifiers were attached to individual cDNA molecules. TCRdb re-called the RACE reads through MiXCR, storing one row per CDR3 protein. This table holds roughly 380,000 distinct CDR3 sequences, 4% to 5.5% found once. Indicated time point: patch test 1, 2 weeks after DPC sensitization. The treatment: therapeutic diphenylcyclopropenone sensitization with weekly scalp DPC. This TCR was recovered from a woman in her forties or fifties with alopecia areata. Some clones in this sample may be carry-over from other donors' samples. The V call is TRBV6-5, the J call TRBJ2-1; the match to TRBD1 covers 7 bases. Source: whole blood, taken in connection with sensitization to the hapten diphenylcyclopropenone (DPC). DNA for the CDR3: TGTGCCAGCAGTTACTCTCTGGGACAGTACAATGAGCAGTTCTTC. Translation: CASSYSLGQYNEQFF.